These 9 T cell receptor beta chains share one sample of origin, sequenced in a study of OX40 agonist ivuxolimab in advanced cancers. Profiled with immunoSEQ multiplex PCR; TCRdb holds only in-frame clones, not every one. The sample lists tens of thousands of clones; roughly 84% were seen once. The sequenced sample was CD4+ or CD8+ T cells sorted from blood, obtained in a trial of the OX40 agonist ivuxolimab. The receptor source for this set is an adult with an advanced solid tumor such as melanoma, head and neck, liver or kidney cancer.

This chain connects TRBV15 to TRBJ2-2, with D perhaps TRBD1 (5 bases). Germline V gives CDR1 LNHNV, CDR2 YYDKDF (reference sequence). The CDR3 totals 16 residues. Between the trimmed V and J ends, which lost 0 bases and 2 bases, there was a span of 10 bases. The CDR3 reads CATSREVTVNTGELFF. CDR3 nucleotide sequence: TGTGCCACCAGCAGAGAAGTGACAGTTAACACCGGGGAGCTGTTTTTT.

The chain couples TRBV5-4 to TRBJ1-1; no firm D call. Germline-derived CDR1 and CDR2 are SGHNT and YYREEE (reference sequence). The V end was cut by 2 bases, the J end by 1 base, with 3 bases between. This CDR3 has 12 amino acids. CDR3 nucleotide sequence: TGTGCCAGCAGCTTACGGAACACTGAAGCTTTCTTT. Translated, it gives CASSLRNTEAFF.

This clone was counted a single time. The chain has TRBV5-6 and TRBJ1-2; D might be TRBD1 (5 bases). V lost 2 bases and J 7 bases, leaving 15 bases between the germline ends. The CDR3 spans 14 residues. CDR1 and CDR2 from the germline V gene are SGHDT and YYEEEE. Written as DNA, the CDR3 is TGTGCCAGCAGCTTACTGGGGGGAGTTGCTGGCTACACCTTC. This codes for CASSLLGGVAGYTF.

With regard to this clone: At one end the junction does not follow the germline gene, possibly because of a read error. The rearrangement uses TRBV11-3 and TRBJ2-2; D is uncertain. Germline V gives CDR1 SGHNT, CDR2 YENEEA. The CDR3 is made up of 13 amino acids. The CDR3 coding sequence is TGTGCCAGCAGCTTAGATCGCACCCGGGAGCTGTTTTTT. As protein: CASSLDRTRELFF.

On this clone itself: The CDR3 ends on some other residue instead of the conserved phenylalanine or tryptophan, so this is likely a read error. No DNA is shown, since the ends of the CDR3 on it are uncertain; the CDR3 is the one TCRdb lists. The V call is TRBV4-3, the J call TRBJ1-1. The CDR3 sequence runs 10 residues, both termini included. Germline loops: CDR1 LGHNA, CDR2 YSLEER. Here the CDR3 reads CASSLPRRFK.

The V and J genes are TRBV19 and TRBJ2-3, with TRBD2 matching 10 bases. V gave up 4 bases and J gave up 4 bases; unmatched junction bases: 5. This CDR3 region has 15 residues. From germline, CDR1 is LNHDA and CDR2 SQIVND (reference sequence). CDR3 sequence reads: CASSRTSGNSDTQYF. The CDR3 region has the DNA TGTGCCAGTAGTAGGACTAGCGGCAATTCAGATACGCAGTATTTT.

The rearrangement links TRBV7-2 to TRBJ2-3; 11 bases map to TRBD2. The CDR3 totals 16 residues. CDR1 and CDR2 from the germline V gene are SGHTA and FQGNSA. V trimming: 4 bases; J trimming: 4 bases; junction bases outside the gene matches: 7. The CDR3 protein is CASSSWASGRSDTQYF. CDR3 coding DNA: TGTGCCAGCAGCTCTTGGGCTAGCGGGAGGTCAGATACGCAGTATTTT.

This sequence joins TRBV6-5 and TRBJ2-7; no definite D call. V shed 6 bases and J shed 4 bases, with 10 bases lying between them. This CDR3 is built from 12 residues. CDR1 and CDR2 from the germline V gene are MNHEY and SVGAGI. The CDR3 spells CASRTRDYEQYV. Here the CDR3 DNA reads TGTGCCAGCAGGACAAGGGATTACGAGCAGTACGTC.

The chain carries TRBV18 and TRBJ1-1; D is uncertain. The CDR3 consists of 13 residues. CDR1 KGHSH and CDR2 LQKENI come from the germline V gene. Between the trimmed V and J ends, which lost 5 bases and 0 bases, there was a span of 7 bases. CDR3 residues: CASSIGLNTEAFF. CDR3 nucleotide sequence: TGTGCCAGCTCAATCGGTTTGAACACTGAAGCTTTCTTT.